This is a list of T cell receptor beta chains from one sample in a study of blood T cell repertoires in COVID-19. Only in-frame clones appear in the TCRdb table, and some are missing; sequencing was by immunoSEQ multiplex PCR. The sample consists of 150,000 to 200,000 clones, approximately 86% of them appearing once. The sequencing sample was made of peripheral blood. These receptors originate from a man between 18 and 29 years old with acute or convalescent COVID-19. CDR3s leave out the opening cysteine and the closing phenylalanine or tryptophan. D genes are given only for firm matches.

NA	TRBV20-1	TRBJ1-4	SAGVTKLF
TRBD1	TRBV28	TRBJ1-1	ASNLQGLSSF
TRBD1	TRBV7-7	TRBJ2-7	ASSLGTGGAYEQY
NA	TRBV6-1	TRBJ1-1	ASSETGHSNTEAF
NA	TRBV5-1	TRBJ2-7	ASSGRTPSYEQY
TRBD1	TRBV14	TRBJ2-2	ASSPTGGHTGELF
TRBD1	TRBV6-5	TRBJ1-2	ASSPGQGVNGYT
NA	TRBV9	TRBJ1-1	ASSDGGVEAF
NA	TRBV7-9	TRBJ1-1	ASSQQGNTEAF
TRBD1	TRBV29-1	TRBJ1-5	SVGTGEQPQH
NA	TRBV30	TRBJ2-3	AWDLGDPDPG
TRBD1	TRBV7-2	TRBJ2-2	ASSSRTGLAGELF
NA	TRBV30	TRBJ1-1	AWSVLPRDTEAF
NA	TRBV3-1/TRBV3-2	TRBJ1-5	ASSQAAAGGNQPQH
TRBD2	TRBV6-5	TRBJ2-1	ASSRAGGVINEQF
TRBD2	TRBV9	TRBJ2-1	ASSVAHGGRYNEQF
TRBD2	TRBV30	TRBJ2-3	AWFRDGRPQY
NA	TRBV30	TRBJ1-2	AWSGLANYGYT
NA	TRBV12-5	TRBJ1-1	ASGSSSGTEAF
TRBD1	TRBV6-5	TRBJ1-4	ASSYGRQGNEKLF
TRBD2	TRBV6-4	TRBJ2-2	ASSNRLAGFGELF
NA	TRBV29-1	TRBJ1-2	SVAHRQGGYT
NA	TRBV10-3	TRBJ1-1	AVGGNTEAF
NA	TRBV14	TRBJ1-4	ASSHPGLNEKLF
NA	TRBV6-2/TRBV6-3	TRBJ1-5	ASSPKRGLPQH
NA	TRBV28	TRBJ1-3	ASIGTRQPNSGNTIY
NA	TRBV2	TRBJ1-3	ASSELRGASGNTIY
NA	TRBV6-5	TRBJ1-4	ASSTNTGAREKLF
TRBD2	TRBV27	TRBJ2-5	ASSGTGTSGLSETQY